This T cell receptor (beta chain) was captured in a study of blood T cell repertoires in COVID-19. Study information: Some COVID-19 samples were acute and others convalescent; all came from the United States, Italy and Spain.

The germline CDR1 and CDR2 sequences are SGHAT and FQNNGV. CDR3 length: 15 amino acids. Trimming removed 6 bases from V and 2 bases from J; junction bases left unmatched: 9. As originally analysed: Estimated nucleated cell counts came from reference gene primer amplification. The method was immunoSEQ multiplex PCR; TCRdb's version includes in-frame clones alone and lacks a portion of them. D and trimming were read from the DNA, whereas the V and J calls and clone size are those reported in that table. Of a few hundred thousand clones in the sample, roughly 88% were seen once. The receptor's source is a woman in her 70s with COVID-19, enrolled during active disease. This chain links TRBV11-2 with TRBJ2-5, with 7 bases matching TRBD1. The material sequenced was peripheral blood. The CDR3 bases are TGTGCCAGCAGGAACCCCAGGGGGTTTCAAGAGACCCAGTACTTC. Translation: CASRNPRGFQETQYF.